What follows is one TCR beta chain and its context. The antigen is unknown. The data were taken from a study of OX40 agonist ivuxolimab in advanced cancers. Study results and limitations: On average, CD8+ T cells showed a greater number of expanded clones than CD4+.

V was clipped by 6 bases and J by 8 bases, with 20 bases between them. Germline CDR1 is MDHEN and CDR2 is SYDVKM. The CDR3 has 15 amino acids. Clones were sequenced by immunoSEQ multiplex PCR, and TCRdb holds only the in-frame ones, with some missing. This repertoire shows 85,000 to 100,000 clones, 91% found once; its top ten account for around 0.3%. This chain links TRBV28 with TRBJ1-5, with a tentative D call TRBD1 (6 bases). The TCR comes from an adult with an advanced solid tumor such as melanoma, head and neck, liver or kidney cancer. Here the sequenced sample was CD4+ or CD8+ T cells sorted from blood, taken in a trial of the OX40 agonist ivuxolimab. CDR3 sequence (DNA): TGTGCCAGCAGCAACACTAGGGGGGTTTCTAAGCCCCAGCATTTT. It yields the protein CASSNTRGVSKPQHF.